Following are 15 T cell receptor beta chains from one sample sequenced in a study of shared T cell receptors in the human thymus. Clones were sequenced by immunoSEQ multiplex PCR, and TCRdb holds only the in-frame ones, with some missing. This sample has hundreds of thousands of clones, with 80% to 90% found just once. The same data also contributed to another study, on human thymus T cells.

Sequencing was done on a sample of thymocytes. These receptors were taken from a girl in the first two years of life with a congenital heart defect.

The V and J genes are TRBV7-2 and TRBJ2-5; 8 nucleotides agree with TRBD1. Per germline, CDR1 SGHTA and CDR2 FQGNSA. The CDR3 covers 14 residues. Trimming at V came to 5 bases and at J to 4 bases, leaving 6 bases not matched to a gene. CDR3 nucleotides: TGTGCCAGCAGCCGGACAGGGAGGCGAGAGACCCAGTACTTC. Its protein is CASSRTGRRETQYF. Variable domain in full (rest from reference TRBV7-2 and TRBJ2-5): GAGVSQSPSNKVTEKGKDVELRCDPISGHTALYWYRQSLGQGLEFLIYFQGNSAPDKSGLPSDRFSAERTGGSVSTLTIQRTQQEDSAVYLCASSRTGRRETQYFGPGTRLLVL.

The gene calls are TRBV6-5 and TRBJ1-1; no firm D call. Deletions cut 2 bases from V and 6 bases from J, with 10 bases between. This CDR3 is 13 amino acids long. From germline, CDR1 is MNHEY and CDR2 SVGAGI. CDR3 bases: TGTGCCAGCAGTTACACGGGGTGGGCTGAAGCTTTCTTT. It encodes CASSYTGWAEAFF.

The rearrangement links TRBV27 to TRBJ1-4, with D possibly matching TRBD1 (6 bases). The germline V and J ends were trimmed by 4 bases and 6 bases, with 21 bases remaining between them. The germline V gene encodes CDR1 MNHEY and CDR2 SMNVEV (reference sequence). The CDR3 has 17 residues. The CDR3 sequence is CASSSTTGGGFDEKLFF. The CDR3 coding sequence is TGTGCCAGCAGTTCTACCACCGGGGGGGGCTTTGATGAAAAACTGTTTTTT.

The chain has TRBV5-1 and TRBJ2-1, with TRBD1 matching over 10 bases. Germline lookup yields CDR1 SGHRS and CDR2 YFSETQ. After removal of 0 bases from V and 5 bases from J, the junction contained 8 bases not matched to a gene. The CDR3 sequence is 17 residues long. The chain's CDR3 is CASSLGRGDRGHNEQFF. The CDR3 region has the DNA TGCGCCAGCAGCTTGGGGCGGGGGGACAGGGGTCACAATGAGCAGTTCTTC.

This clone was seen more than once but under ten times. The CDR3, as DNA: TGTGCCAGCAGCTTGGCTACCAGGGGGCCTTCCTACGAGCAGTACTTC. It translates to CASSLATRGPSYEQYF. The chain joins TRBV7-9 to TRBJ2-7, with TRBD1 matching over 8 bases. V was clipped by 3 bases and J by 1 base; unmatched bases: 8. The CDR3 is 16 amino acids. CDR1 SEHNR and CDR2 FQNEAQ come from the germline V gene (reference sequence). The variable domain in full, completed from reference TRBV7-9 and TRBJ2-7, reads DTGVSQNPRHKITKRGQNVTFRCDPISEHNRLYWYRQTLGQGPEFLTYFQNEAQLEKSRLLSDRFSAERPKGSFSTLEIQRTEQGDSAMYLCASSLATRGPSYEQYFGPGTRLTVT.

The chain employs TRBV5-8 and TRBJ1-2, with TRBD1 matching over 10 bases. Losses at the gene ends were 2 bases for V and 6 bases for J; bases not matched to a gene: 4. The CDR3 is 14 amino acids. The V gene's germline CDR1 is SGHTS and CDR2 YDEGEE. In nucleotides, the CDR3 is TGTGCCAGCAGCTTAGACAGGGGGCCGAATGGCTACACCTTC. It translates to CASSLDRGPNGYTF.

CDR3 amino acids: CASSVRGGLFSSYEQYF. The DNA of the CDR3 is TGTGCCAGCAGTGTCCGCGGGGGGCTGTTTAGCTCCTACGAGCAGTACTTC. The V and J genes are TRBV2 and TRBJ2-7; 8 positions agree with TRBD2. V lost 4 bases, J lost 0 bases, and 11 bases stayed unmatched. CDR1 is SNHLY, CDR2 FYNNEI, per germline. This CDR3 has 17 amino acids.

This rearrangement joins TRBV21-1 to TRBJ1-2. TRBV21-1 is a pseudogene segment. The CDR3 consists of 14 residues. The CDR3 reads CASSKRGAGNGYTF. CDR3 DNA sequence: TGTGCCAGCAGCAAAAGGGGAGCGGGAAATGGCTACACCTTC.

The chain joins TRBV25-1 to TRBJ2-5; D is unclear. This CDR3 comprises 12 residues. Trimming took off 2 bases at V and 5 bases at J, with 6 bases between the two ends. CDR1 MGHDK and CDR2 SYGVNS come from the germline V gene. This CDR3 reads CASSEGWETQYF. CDR3 nucleotide sequence: TGTGCCAGCAGTGAAGGCTGGGAGACCCAGTACTTC. The full variable domain, with the rest looked up from reference TRBV25-1 and TRBJ2-5, is EADIYQTPRYLVIGTGKKITLECSQTMGHDKMYWYQQDPGMELHLIHYSYGVNSTEKGDLSSESTVSRIRTEHFPLTLESARPSHTSQYLCASSEGWETQYFGPGTRLLVL.

On this clone: The sample carries other DNA sequences with the same CDR3. The CDR3 reads CASSRLAGAGELFF. In nucleotides, the CDR3 is TGCGCCAGCAGCAGACTAGCGGGGGCCGGGGAGCTGTTTTTT. The V call is TRBV5-1, the J call TRBJ2-2; 12 nucleotides agree with TRBD2. The V gene's germline CDR1 is SGHRS and CDR2 YFSETQ. CDR3 length: 14 amino acids. After removal of 4 bases from V and 6 bases from J, the junction contained 1 base not matched to a gene.

The CDR3 loop reads CSVSRTGLKSEAFF. The CDR3 DNA sequence: TGCAGCGTTTCCCGGACAGGGCTCAAATCTGAAGCTTTCTTT. This chain links TRBV29-1 with TRBJ1-1, with 8 nucleotides matching TRBD1. Looked up from germline, CDR1 is SQVTM and CDR2 is ANQGSEA. There are 14 residues in the CDR3. V was pared by 5 bases and J by 6 bases, with 11 bases of the junction left unmatched.

The chain combines TRBV5-6 with TRBJ2-7; D not certain. Per the germline V gene, CDR1 is SGHDT and CDR2 is YYEEEE. V lost 0 bases to trimming and J lost 1 base, with 14 bases between them. This CDR3 is 16 amino acids long. The CDR3, as DNA: TGTGCCAGCAGCTTGGGGTTAGCCATTGTATCCTACGAGCAGTACTTC. Residues: CASSLGLAIVSYEQYF. The whole variable domain, remainder taken from reference TRBV5-6 and TRBJ2-7, is DAGVTQSPTHLIKTRGQQVTLRCSPKSGHDTVSWYQQALGQGPQFIFQYYEEEERQRGNFPDRFSGHQFPNYSSELNVNALLLGDSALYLCASSLGLAIVSYEQYFGPGTRLTVT.

The chain joins TRBV2 to TRBJ1-1, with D uncertain. Looked up from germline, CDR1 is SNHLY and CDR2 is FYNNEI. The CDR3 runs 16 residues. V was clipped by 2 bases and J by 3 bases, with 16 bases between them. The CDR3: CASSEREPGVDTEAFF. The CDR3 DNA sequence: TGTGCCAGCAGTGAACGTGAGCCCGGGGTGGACACTGAAGCTTTCTTT.

This clone has only a few counts. CDR3 in amino acids: CASRQNRGRNGYNSPLHF. DNA for the CDR3: TGTGCCAGCAGGCAAAACAGGGGGCGAAACGGATATAATTCACCCCTCCACTTT. The chain joins TRBV11-2 to TRBJ1-6; 9 bases agree with TRBD1. The CDR3 is 18 amino acids. V lost 6 bases, J lost 4 bases, and 13 bases stayed unmatched. Germline V gene sequence: CDR1 SGHAT, CDR2 FQNNGV.

The V gene is TRBV7-8, the J gene TRBJ1-1; D is undetermined. Trimming cost V 1 base and J 11 bases, with 17 bases left between them. CDR3 length: 14 amino acids. Germline CDR1 SGHVS, CDR2 FQNEAQ. The CDR3 sequence is CASSLEAASSRAFF. DNA for the CDR3: TGTGCCAGCAGCTTAGAAGCAGCCTCCTCGAGGGCTTTCTTT.